A single sample gave rise to the 17 T cell receptor beta chains below, sequenced in a study of shared clonotypes between healthy human individuals. Produced via immunoSEQ multiplex PCR; TCRdb's table is partial and in-frame only. Among 300,000 or so clones, approximately 74% were seen once, and the ten largest hold about a tenth. Source material: memory CD4+ T cells sorted from blood. The subset was: CD45RA-negative fraction. These receptors were collected from a man aged 25 to 45 in good health.

This clone was observed a handful of times. The chain recombines TRBV14 with TRBJ2-1, with TRBD2 matching 12 bases. From germline, CDR1 is SGHDN and CDR2 FVKESK. With V trimmed by 4 bases and J by 3 bases, 1 base remained unmatched. The CDR3 length is 15 residues. CDR3 sequence reads: CASSRLAGDYNEQFF. The CDR3 DNA sequence: TGTGCCAGCAGCCGACTAGCGGGAGACTACAATGAGCAGTTCTTC.

V usage is TRBV27 and J usage is TRBJ2-4, with D perhaps TRBD2 (6 bases). CDR3 size: 13 residues. Germline CDR1 is MNHEY and CDR2 is SMNVEV (reference sequence). Trimming left V 7 bases short and J 15 bases short, with 22 bases between. The CDR3 sequence: CASNPGVEGLLYF. The CDR3 DNA sequence: TGTGCCAGCAATCCGGGGGTGGAGGGGTTGTTGTACTTC.

This sequence joins TRBV18 and TRBJ2-1; possible D gene TRBD1, 5 bases. CDR1 KGHSH and CDR2 LQKENI come from the germline V gene. V shed 6 bases and J shed 4 bases, with 16 bases lying between them. This CDR3 contains 15 residues. CDR3 sequence reads: CASSQLADSYNEQFF. The CDR3 DNA is TGTGCCAGCTCGCAACTTGCCGACAGTTACAATGAGCAGTTCTTC.

Here the CDR3 reads CASSLEPVSWEAFF. CDR3 bases: TGTGCCAGCAGCCTGGAACCCGTGTCTTGGGAAGCTTTCTTT. V and J are TRBV5-8 and TRBJ1-1, with D unresolved. There are 14 residues in the CDR3. V gave up 4 bases and J gave up 8 bases, with 18 bases separating them. Germline V gives CDR1 SGHTS, CDR2 YDEGEE.

The CDR3 protein is CASSYSGLAGPEQYF. CDR3 nucleotide sequence: TGTGCCAGCAGTTACTCCGGACTAGCGGGACCCGAGCAGTACTTC. The chain employs TRBV6-5 and TRBJ2-7; the match to TRBD2 covers 12 bases. Per the germline V gene, CDR1 is MNHEY and CDR2 is SVGAGI. CDR3 length: 15 amino acids. Trimming at V came to 0 bases and at J to 6 bases, leaving 3 bases not matched to a gene.

The V and J genes are TRBV5-6 and TRBJ2-3; 9 positions agree with TRBD1. The CDR3 length is 15 residues. Germline CDR1 reads SGHDT; CDR2 reads YYEEEE. Germline trimming cut 6 bases from V and 3 bases from J; bases unmatched to any gene: 8. The CDR3, as DNA: TGTGCCAGCATGGGACAGGGTCTTGGGACAGATACGCAGTATTTT. As protein: CASMGQGLGTDTQYF.

This clone was counted a single time. The gene calls are TRBV5-1 and TRBJ2-1; D possibly corresponds to TRBD1 (6 bases). Trimming took off 2 bases at V and 7 bases at J, with 19 bases between the two ends. The CDR3 runs 16 residues. The germline V gene encodes CDR1 SGHRS and CDR2 YFSETQ. CDR3 bases: TGCGCCAGCAGCTTACATCAGGGGCTCTTGGGTAATGAGCAGTTCTTC. Translated, it gives CASSLHQGLLGNEQFF.

This clone was counted a few times. Other DNA sequences within the sample encode an identical CDR3. This chain connects TRBV7-2 to TRBJ1-1; D uncertain. Germline V lookup: CDR1 SGHTA, CDR2 FQGNSA. V lost 2 bases and J lost 5, with 6 bases in between. The CDR3 sequence is 12 residues long. DNA for the CDR3: TGTGCCAGCAGCTTACGGGAAACTGAAGCTTTCTTT. The encoded protein is CASSLRETEAFF.

This chain joins TRBV18 and TRBJ2-3; possible D gene TRBD1, 6 bases. Germline loops: CDR1 KGHSH, CDR2 LQKENI. V was cut by 6 bases and J by 9 bases, with 22 bases left in between. The CDR3 is made up of 15 amino acids. The CDR3 is CASSPLQGAASTQYF. DNA of the CDR3: TGTGCCAGCTCCCCTCTACAGGGAGCTGCAAGCACGCAGTATTTT.

The genes are TRBV19 and TRBJ2-3; D remains ambiguous. The CDR3 is 15 residues long. V was clipped by 4 bases and J by 0 bases, with 11 bases between them. Germline CDR1 reads LNHDA; CDR2 reads SQIVND (reference sequence). CDR3 coding DNA: TGTGCCAGTAGTACCTCAGGAAAAAGCACAGATACGCAGTATTTT. As protein: CASSTSGKSTDTQYF.

The CDR3 DNA is TGTGCCAGCAGCCCCCTCCGAAGCGGGTGGGGGAGGGACGAGCAGTACTTC. Encoded protein: CASSPLRSGWGRDEQYF. The gene calls are TRBV9 and TRBJ2-7, with TRBD2 matching over 7 bases. This CDR3 is built from 17 residues. The J segment lost 5 bases and the V segment lost 4 bases, leaving 18 bases of the junction unmatched. The germline CDR1 and CDR2 sequences are SGDLS and YYNGEE. The full variable domain, with the rest looked up from reference TRBV9 and TRBJ2-7, is DSGVTQTPKHLITATGQRVTLRCSPRSGDLSVYWYQQSLDQGLQFLIQYYNGEERAKGNILERFSAQQFPDLHSELNLSSLELGDSALYFCASSPLRSGWGRDEQYFGPGTRLTVT.

The chain couples TRBV10-3 to TRBJ1-3; D not resolved. The CDR3 covers 15 residues. Looked up from germline, CDR1 is ENHRY and CDR2 is SYGVKD. Trimming left V 2 bases short and J 0 bases short, with 8 bases between. The chain's CDR3 is CAISEEPSSGNTIYF. In nucleotides, the CDR3 is TGTGCCATCAGTGAGGAACCGAGCTCTGGAAACACCATATATTTT.

This clone was counted a few times. The chain employs TRBV5-4 and TRBJ2-5, with no clear D. CDR3 length equals 15 residues. V gave up 0 bases and J gave up 1 base, with 10 bases separating them. CDR1 SGHNT and CDR2 YYREEE come from the germline V gene (reference sequence). The CDR3 loop is CASSLDMYAQETQYF. The CDR3 DNA sequence: TGTGCCAGCAGCTTGGACATGTACGCCCAAGAGACCCAGTACTTC.

The chain carries TRBV7-8 and TRBJ2-7; D is possibly TRBD2 (5 bases). Deletions cut 4 bases from V and 3 bases from J, with 13 bases between. The V gene's germline CDR1 is SGHVS and CDR2 FQNEAQ. The CDR3 consists of 14 residues. CDR3 sequence: CASSYRSDYYEQYF. The CDR3 DNA follows: TGTGCCAGCAGCTACCGGTCAGACTACTACGAGCAGTACTTC.

This clone was detected only once. Possible read error: a much larger clone is one base away. This sample includes further DNA sequences coding for the same CDR3. This chain links TRBV5-5 with TRBJ1-5; D not certain. Trimming cost V 0 bases and J 2 bases, with 6 bases left between them. The germline V gene encodes CDR1 SGHKS and CDR2 YYEKEE (reference sequence). The CDR3 totals 14 residues. The CDR3 coding sequence is TGTGCCAGCAGCTTGGGGGGTGGCAATCAGCCCCAGCATTTT. It translates to CASSLGGGNQPQHF.

This CDR3 reads CAISARDNYGYTF. The CDR3 DNA sequence: TGTGCCATCAGTGCAAGGGATAACTATGGCTACACCTTC. This chain uses TRBV10-3 with TRBJ1-2; D not certain. The CDR3 sequence is 13 residues long. Trimming left V 4 bases short and J 1 base short, with 7 bases between. CDR1 is ENHRY, CDR2 SYGVKD, per germline.

This chain uses TRBV7-9 with TRBJ1-4, with a weak D call TRBD1 (5 bases). The CDR3 totals 12 residues. Germline V gene data show CDR1 as SEHNR and CDR2 as FQNEAQ (reference sequence). V lost 7 bases to trimming and J lost 13 bases, with 16 bases between them. CDR3: CASTTDWGGLFF. DNA for the CDR3: TGTGCCAGCACCACCGATTGGGGGGGACTGTTTTTT.